The 18 T cell receptor beta chains given below trace back to one sample, sequenced in a study of blood T cell repertoires in COVID-19 (dated by TCRdb to about 2020). The library came from the immunoSEQ multiplex PCR assay. TCRdb took this table from immuneACCESS and kept in-frame rearrangements with V and J called. Such tables lack part of the clones; where checked against another copy, unresolved V genes explain under half of the gap, and the rest is unexplained. For this sample there are fewer than 250,000 clones; 86% appear just once. Approximately 4.2% of the sample comes from the top ten. The sequenced sample was PBMCs or T cells enriched from blood (not recorded which). Receptor source: a woman aged 40 to 50 with acute COVID-19.

The chain is built from TRBV2 and TRBJ1-5, with 8 bases lining up with TRBD1. V lost 8 bases and J lost 1; bases outside the gene matches: 4. CDR3 length equals 14 residues. Per the germline V gene, CDR1 is SNHLY and CDR2 is FYNNEI. The CDR3 nucleotides read TGTGCCAGCCAACAGGGGGGGAGCAATCAGCCCCAGCATTTT. It translates to CASQQGGSNQPQHF.

J is TRBJ2-2 and V is TRBV10-3; D possibly corresponds to TRBD1 (6 bases). Per germline, CDR1 ENHRY and CDR2 SYGVKD. This CDR3 has 17 amino acids. V lost 6 bases and J 2 bases, leaving 19 bases between the germline ends. DNA for the CDR3: TGTGCCATCAGCATTCGAGCAGGGGCCCTAAACACCGGGGAGCTGTTTTTT. It encodes CAISIRAGALNTGELFF.

This chain links TRBV29-1 with TRBJ2-7; no clear D. The length of the CDR3 is 10 residues. V gave up 4 bases and J gave up 8 bases, with 9 bases separating them. In germline, CDR1 is SQVTM, CDR2 ANQGSEA. The CDR3 coding sequence is TGCAGCGTTGGAACTGATAAGCAGTACTTC. Protein sequence: CSVGTDKQYF.

On this clone itself: One end of the junction is discordant with germline, which a read error may explain. The genes are TRBV29-1 and TRBJ1-2; D gene uncertain. The CDR3 consists of 11 residues. CDR1 and CDR2 from the germline V gene are SQVTM and ANQGSEA. The CDR3 bases are TGCAGCGTACCCAACGACGGGAGGGCCCTCTTC. Its translation is CSVPNDGRALF.

J is TRBJ2-1 and V is TRBV28; TRBD1 is a possible D gene (5 bases). Per the germline V gene, CDR1 is MDHEN and CDR2 is SYDVKM. The CDR3 runs 13 residues. Trimming left V 2 bases short and J 10 bases short, with 12 bases between. CDR3 DNA sequence: TGTGCCAGCAGTTTAGGTAGGGGATGGGAGCAGTTCTTC. It specifies CASSLGRGWEQFF.

The chain recombines TRBV12-3 or TRBV12-4 with TRBJ1-5; D uncertain. Trimming removed 4 bases at V and 4 bases at J, with 8 bases between. This CDR3 spans 13 amino acids. CDR3 coding DNA: TGTGCCAGCAGTTCCCTCTTAAATCAGCCCCAGCATTTT. As protein: CASSSLLNQPQHF.

The chain has TRBV5-6 and TRBJ1-5; TRBD1 matches at 8 bases. Trimming removed 3 bases from V and 2 bases from J; junction bases left unmatched: 7. The length of the CDR3 is 16 residues. The germline CDR1 and CDR2 sequences are SGHDT and YYEEEE. The CDR3 spells CASSSQQGVGNQPQHF. CDR3 nucleotide sequence: TGTGCCAGCAGCTCCCAACAGGGGGTTGGCAATCAGCCCCAGCATTTT.

The DNA for the CDR3 is TGTGCCAGCAGCCAATATCCTTACACTGAAGCTTTCTTT. Its translation is CASSQYPYTEAFF. The rearrangement uses TRBV14 and TRBJ1-1, with no clear D. Germline lookup yields CDR1 SGHDN and CDR2 FVKESK. V was cut by 2 bases and J by 3 bases, with 7 bases left in between. The CDR3 has 13 residues.

The chain is built from TRBV6-6 and TRBJ2-2, with TRBD2 matching over 11 bases. Looked up from germline, CDR1 is MNHNY and CDR2 is SVGAGI (reference sequence). This CDR3 is built from 16 residues. Trimming took 6 bases from V and 1 from J; bases not matched to a gene: 4. The CDR3 spells CASRYSGGVNTGELFF. The CDR3, as DNA: TGTGCCAGCAGATATAGCGGGGGGGTGAACACCGGGGAGCTGTTTTTT.

The rearrangement links TRBV3-1 (or the pseudogene TRBV3-2) to TRBJ2-2; the match to TRBD2 covers 11 bases. The CDR3 runs 15 residues. V shed 4 bases and J 2 bases; nucleotides not matched to a gene: 0. Germline V gene data show CDR1 as LGHDT and CDR2 as YNNKEL (reference sequence). The CDR3 DNA reads TGTGCCAGCAGCCGACTAGCGGGAAACACCGGGGAGCTGTTTTTT. It yields the protein CASSRLAGNTGELFF.

This clone was counted between two and nine times. This sequence joins TRBV7-8 and TRBJ2-1, with 7 bases fitting TRBD2. The germline V gene encodes CDR1 SGHVS and CDR2 FQNEAQ. This CDR3 is 15 amino acids long. V shed 6 bases and J 4 bases; nucleotides not matched to a gene: 9. CDR3 sequence reads: CASRADLAAYNEQFF. CDR3 DNA sequence: TGTGCCAGCAGGGCCGACCTAGCGGCTTACAATGAGCAGTTCTTC.

The V call is TRBV27, the J call TRBJ1-1; D perhaps matches TRBD1 (5 bases). The V and J ends lost 2 bases and 0 bases respectively, with 7 bases between them. CDR1 is MNHEY, CDR2 SMNVEV, per germline (reference sequence). This CDR3 is 14 amino acids long. In DNA form, the CDR3 reads TGTGCCAGCAGTTTAAAGGGGCTGAACACTGAAGCTTTCTTT. Its translation: CASSLKGLNTEAFF.

The chain uses TRBV4-3 and TRBJ1-4; tentatively, D is TRBD1 (6 bases). The CDR3 is made up of 16 amino acids. CDR1 is LGHNA and CDR2 is YSLEER in the germline V gene. V dropped 0 bases and J dropped 0 bases, with 8 bases sitting between them. CDR3 nucleotide sequence: TGCGCCAGCAGCCAAGACTCAGGGGCAACTAATGAAAAACTGTTTTTT. Its translation is CASSQDSGATNEKLFF.

The rearrangement links TRBV18 to TRBJ2-1; 7 bases are a match to TRBD2. The CDR3 has 14 residues. Trimming took 2 bases from V and 8 from J; bases not matched to a gene: 6. Germline CDR1 is KGHSH and CDR2 is LQKENI. Here the CDR3 reads CASSPRLAGDEQFF. The CDR3 nucleotides are TGTGCCAGCTCACCAAGACTGGCGGGGGATGAGCAGTTCTTC.

V and J are TRBV7-3 and TRBJ2-2, with a tentative D call TRBD1 (5 bases). CDR1 and CDR2 from the germline V gene are SGHTA and FQGTGA. The CDR3 runs 15 residues. V was pared by 2 bases and J by 3 bases, with 10 bases between. As DNA, the CDR3 is TGTGCCAGCAGCTTAGGCCAGGGATACACCGGGGAGCTGTTTTTT. Protein sequence: CASSLGQGYTGELFF.

Here the CDR3 reads CASSINSFFDKNIQYF. The DNA for the CDR3 is TGTGCCAGTAGTATAAACAGCTTCTTTGACAAAAACATTCAGTACTTC. The chain has TRBV19 and TRBJ2-4; D unclear. Trimming cost V 2 bases and J 3 bases, with 14 bases left between them. CDR1 is LNHDA, CDR2 SQIVND, per germline (reference sequence). CDR3 length: 16 residues.

The rearrangement links TRBV7-9 to TRBJ2-5; tentative D call: TRBD2 (5 bases). Germline CDR1 and CDR2: SEHNR and FQNEAQ (reference sequence). V lost 6 bases to trimming and J lost 4 bases, with 12 bases between them. This CDR3 has 13 residues. The CDR3 DNA reads as TGTGCCAGCAGTGGCCAGGCGGGAGAGACCCAGTACTTC. Residues: CASSGQAGETQYF.

The table lists this clone with a count of one. The chain couples TRBV19 to TRBJ2-7; 7 nucleotides agree with TRBD1. This CDR3 is built from 15 residues. The V gene end was trimmed by 4 bases and the J gene end by 3 bases; junction bases not matched to a gene: 9. Germline CDR1 reads LNHDA; CDR2 reads SQIVND (reference sequence). The DNA for the CDR3 is TGTGCCAGTAGTAGCCCCCGGACAGGATTCTACGAGCAGTACTTC. It translates to CASSSPRTGFYEQYF.